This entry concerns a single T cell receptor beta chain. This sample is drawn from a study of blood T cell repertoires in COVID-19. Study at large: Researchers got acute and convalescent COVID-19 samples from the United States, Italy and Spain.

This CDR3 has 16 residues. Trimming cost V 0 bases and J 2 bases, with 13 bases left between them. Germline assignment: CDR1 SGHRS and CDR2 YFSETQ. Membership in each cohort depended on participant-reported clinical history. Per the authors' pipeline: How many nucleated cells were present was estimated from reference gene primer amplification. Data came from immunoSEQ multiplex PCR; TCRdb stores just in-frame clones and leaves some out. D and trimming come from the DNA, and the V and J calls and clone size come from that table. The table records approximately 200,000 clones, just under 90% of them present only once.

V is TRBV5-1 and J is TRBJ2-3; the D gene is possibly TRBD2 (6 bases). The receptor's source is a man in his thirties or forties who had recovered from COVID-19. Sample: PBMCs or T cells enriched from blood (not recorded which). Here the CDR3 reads CASSLVLAVNTDTQYF. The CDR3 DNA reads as TGCGCCAGCAGCTTGGTGTTAGCGGTGAACACAGATACGCAGTATTTT.